This paragraph reports one TCR beta chain. This clonotype was picked up a small number of times. Its antigen remains unidentified. No quality values exist for individual bases; no much larger clone is one base distant. Libraries came from RACE. Sequencer: NextSeq 500. During library preparation, unique molecular identifiers were attached to individual cDNA molecules so that TCRs could be counted in a quantitative, reproducible way. From each blood RNA sample, both TCR alpha and TCR beta chains were sequenced. As for the original processing: A median of about 89,000 TCRs per sample was observed, with a range of roughly 20,000 to 750,000. The Decombinator software suite was used to annotate the V, J and CDR3 of the TCR reads. Every sample was subsampled to the same number of TCRs (28,000) for the PS versus PT1 abundance plots. Expanded TCRs were defined as absent before sensitization and observed at least eight times at the 2-week time point. TCRdb cleaned the public reads at Q25 with fastp, built clones with MiXCR and kept in-frame beta chains. Rows are combined by CDR3 protein, so each entry shows the most common genes and DNA. For this entry, the V and J calls and clone size follow TCRdb and not the study's own pipeline. Across this sample there are approximately 80,000 distinct CDR3 sequences, with roughly 13% seen only once. The top ten clones comprise around 5.7% of the sample.

Taken from cysteine to phenylalanine, the CDR3 has 17 residues. This entry keeps only the CDR3 DNA: 51 bases, framed from base 1. Trimming at the junction amounts to 1 base on V and 0 bases on J, and the germline ends lie 15 bases apart. CDR1 and CDR2 were assigned from the germline V gene (reference sequence) as LGHDT and YNNKEL. The sample is drawn from a study of human T cells and chemical hapten exposure (dated by TCRdb to about 2021). About the study as a whole: For sensitization, 2% DPC in acetone was applied to a 2 cm by 2 cm area of upper inner arm skin. Weekly therapeutic DPC doses were additionally applied to the scalp of patients throughout the roughly 25-week study period. Patch testing was done on the upper back using Finn chambers containing 0.01% DPC, and results were scored after 6 days according to International Contact Dermatitis Research Group standards. The mostly female patient cohort included alopecia areata with under or over 50% scalp involvement, alopecia totalis and alopecia universalis. Libraries were pooled for sequencing, and variation in per-sample TCR yields was attributed mainly to small differences in library volumes within the pool. Peripheral blood TCR repertoire changes were tracked in vivo in alopecia patients during primary and secondary sensitization to the hapten diphenylcyclopropenone (DPC). Blood was sampled from patients pre-sensitization (week 0) and at 2, 6 and about 24 weeks after DPC sensitization. Blood for TCR sequencing was provided by twenty-nine alopecia patients at one to four time points (pre-sensitization, 2, 6 and 24 weeks). What the research found in general, with its limitations: Patch test score was positively correlated with the number of PT1 expanded TCRs, with significance at thresholds 8, 16 and 32 but not at 4. Repeated subsampling changed both the strength of the expansion versus patch-test correlation and the threshold at which the correlation became significant. All patients had alopecia, a presumed autoimmune disease, so their immune response might differ from that of healthy individuals. No change with DPC sensitization was found in the number of TCRs above 1 in 1000 frequency, and no evidence of global repertoire structure alterations was found. Compared with pre-sensitization or healthy control sets, expanded TCRs formed significantly more large CDR3 similarity clusters, which is consistent with antigen-driven responses.

In the paper's terms, the time point label means: patch test 3, about 24 weeks after DPC sensitization. The treatment or condition label, read with the paper, signifies: therapeutic diphenylcyclopropenone sensitization with weekly scalp DPC. Blood at each patch-test visit was drawn before the patch test was applied. Eligible patients were aged 18 to 70, diagnosed with alopecia, deemed suitable for DPC therapy, and excluded if pregnant. Unfractionated whole blood was collected in Tempus Blood RNA tubes, and total RNA was extracted from that blood. The clonotype comes from a woman aged 50 to 60 with alopecia areata. Some clones in this sample may be carry-over from other donors' samples. The sample was whole blood, taken in connection with sensitization to the hapten diphenylcyclopropenone (DPC). In this chain, TRBV3-1 is recombined with TRBJ1-2; the D gene cannot be resolved reliably. The CDR3 reads CASSQALRPPSNYGYTF. The DNA sequence reads TGTGCCAGCAGCCAAGCACTGCGTCCTCCTTCTAACTATGGCTACACCTTC.